This is a list of T cell receptor beta chains from one sample in a study of blood T cells in healthy people across ages. TCRdb recomputed calls from the 5' RACE reads with MiXCR, one row per CDR3 protein. The sample lists over 1,500,000 distinct CDR3 sequences, around half occurring once. Sequencing was done on a sample of blood. These receptors all come from a woman in her thirties or forties in good health. CDR3s include the opening cysteine and the closing phenylalanine or tryptophan. The D gene is left open where the match is weak. Size tells how often a clone was seen (once, few, many) or the class of an expanded clone, and some rows leave it out.

d_gene,v_gene,j_gene,abundance,CDR3aa,CDR3nt
.,TRBV7-9,TRBJ1-2,.,CASSLAHLPNYGYTF,TGTGCCAGCAGCTTAGCCCACCTTCCCAACTATGGCTACACCTTC
.,TRBV20-1,TRBJ2-7,few,CSAKFKPYEQYF,TGCAGTGCTAAGTTTAAACCCTACGAGCAGTACTTC
.,TRBV20-1,TRBJ1-1,.,CSARRGAGLNTEAFF,TGCAGTGCGAGAAGGGGGGCAGGGTTGAACACTGAAGCTTTCTTT
.,TRBV18,TRBJ2-5,.,CASSPRMGATETQYF,TGTGCCAGCTCACCAAGAATGGGGGCGACGGAGACCCAGTACTTC
.,TRBV7-9,TRBJ1-2,.,CASSFGVATNYGYTF,TGTGCCAGCAGCTTTGGGGTCGCTACTAACTATGGCTACACCTTC
.,TRBV20-1,TRBJ2-6,few,CSARVERANVLTF,TGCAGTGCTAGAGTAGAGAGGGCCAACGTCCTGACTTTC
.,TRBV6-2/TRBV6-3,TRBJ2-3,.,CASSYYRAGTDTQYF,TGTGCCAGCAGTTACTACAGGGCCGGCACAGATACGCAGTATTTT
.,TRBV6-2/TRBV6-3,TRBJ2-1,few,CASRSGQYEQFF,TGTGCCAGCAGGAGCGGGCAGTATGAGCAGTTCTTC
.,TRBV6-1,TRBJ1-6,.,CASSEATDYNSPLHF,TGTGCCAGCAGTGAAGCGACCGATTATAATTCACCCCTCCACTTT
.,TRBV7-9,TRBJ2-1,few,CASSQPIVGASYNEQFF,TGTGCCAGCAGCCAACCCATAGTGGGGGCCTCCTACAATGAGCAGTTCTTC
TRBD1,TRBV20-1,TRBJ2-7,.,CSGEGGPVVDEQYF,TGCAGTGGGGAAGGGGGCCCCGTAGTGGACGAGCAGTACTTC
.,TRBV7-8,TRBJ1-4,.,CASSPTGSEKLFF,TGTGCCAGCAGCCCAACCGGGTCCGAAAAACTGTTTTTT
.,TRBV5-4,TRBJ2-5,.,CASSLYGRGLRQETQYF,TGTGCCAGCAGCTTGTATGGCCGGGGACTCCGGCAAGAGACCCAGTACTTC
.,TRBV14,TRBJ2-4,few,CASSHLGDKNIQYF,TGTGCCAGCAGCCACCTCGGAGACAAAAACATTCAGTACTTC
TRBD2,TRBV7-9,TRBJ2-1,.,CASSRTGLAGETEQFF,TGTGCCAGCAGCCGGACCGGACTAGCGGGGGAAACTGAGCAGTTCTTC
.,TRBV5-1,TRBJ2-7,.,CASSYGLGLGPRYEQYF,TGCGCCAGCAGCTATGGACTTGGGTTGGGGCCCCGCTACGAGCAGTACTTC
.,TRBV7-9,TRBJ2-5,few,CASSLGVGGAETQYF,TGTGCCAGCAGCTTAGGGGTCGGGGGAGCAGAGACCCAGTACTTC
.,TRBV9,TRBJ2-5,.,CASSGTGLEETQYF,TGTGCCAGCAGCGGCACAGGGCTGGAAGAGACCCAGTACTTC
.,TRBV27,TRBJ2-5,.,CASGGTRKETQYF,TGTGCCAGCGGGGGGACTCGGAAAGAGACCCAGTACTTC
.,TRBV3-1,TRBJ2-3,.,CASSQGGTSRGTQYF,TGTGCCAGCAGCCAAGGAGGGACGTCTCGTGGTACGCAGTATTTT
.,TRBV5-1,TRBJ1-2,few,CASSLVDRGYGYTF,TGCGCCAGCAGCTTGGTCGACAGAGGCTATGGCTACACCTTC
TRBD2,TRBV28,TRBJ2-6,few,CASSATSVSSGANVLTF,TGTGCCAGCAGTGCTACTAGCGTAAGCTCTGGGGCCAACGTCCTGACTTTC
TRBD1,TRBV4-2,TRBJ2-4,few,CASSQAGTGREQYF,TGTGCCAGCAGCCAAGCCGGGACAGGGCGGGAGCAGTACTTC
TRBD2,TRBV20-1,TRBJ2-7,few,CSARGSSGGVHEQYF,TGCAGTGCTAGAGGCTCTAGCGGGGGGGTCCACGAGCAGTACTTC
.,TRBV20-1,TRBJ2-1,.,CSASRPAEEQFF,TGCAGTGCTAGTAGACCCGCGGAAGAGCAGTTCTTC
.,TRBV7-2,TRBJ2-4,.,CASSPHAAKNIQYF,TGTGCCAGCAGCCCCCACGCGGCCAAAAACATTCAGTACTTC
.,TRBV6-5,TRBJ2-5,few,CASSYSAGRGETQYF,TGTGCCAGCAGTTACTCGGCAGGGAGAGGAGAGACCCAGTACTTC
TRBD1,TRBV12-3/TRBV12-4,TRBJ2-7,.,CASSFKGAGSYEQYF,TGTGCCAGCAGTTTCAAGGGGGCCGGTTCCTACGAGCAGTACTTC
TRBD2,TRBV29-1,TRBJ2-3,.,CSVEGPLAGGRADTQYF,TGCAGCGTTGAAGGCCCCCTAGCGGGGGGGAGGGCAGATACGCAGTATTTT
.,TRBV28,TRBJ2-5,.,CASRGQGLREQYF,TGTGCCAGCCGGGGGCAGGGCTTGAGGGAGCAGTACTTC
.,TRBV7-6,TRBJ1-6,.,CASSLVGVEYNSPLHF,TGTGCCAGCAGCTTAGTCGGGGTAGAATACAATTCACCCCTCCACTTT
.,TRBV27,TRBJ2-1,.,CASSPFLSGSYNEQFF,TGTGCCAGCAGTCCTTTCCTCAGCGGATCCTACAATGAGCAGTTCTTC
TRBD1,TRBV20-1,TRBJ2-1,.,CSKTDRAVYNEQFF,TGCAGTAAAACGGACAGGGCGGTCTACAATGAGCAGTTCTTC
.,TRBV6-5,TRBJ2-4,.,CASSYHRGAGNIQYF,TGTGCCAGCAGTTACCACCGGGGGGCCGGAAACATTCAGTACTTC
TRBD1,TRBV28,TRBJ1-1,.,CASSLRQGAVTEAFF,TGTGCCAGCAGTTTAAGACAGGGGGCGGTCACTGAAGCTTTCTTT
.,TRBV4-3,TRBJ1-2,.,CASSQVWRQIIVTNYGYTF,TGCGCCAGCAGCCAAGTCTGGCGACAGATCATCGTAACTAACTATGGCTACACCTTC
.,TRBV20-1,TRBJ2-3,few,CSASVGGGKDTQYF,TGCAGTGCTAGTGTCGGCGGGGGCAAAGATACGCAGTATTTT
TRBD1,TRBV12-3/TRBV12-4,TRBJ2-1,few,CASRTGDLGEQFF,TGTGCCAGCAGGACAGGGGATTTGGGTGAGCAGTTCTTC
.,TRBV5-1,TRBJ2-7,few,CASSLAGGAGEQYF,TGCGCCAGCAGCTTGGCCGGAGGGGCAGGCGAGCAGTACTTC
TRBD1,TRBV15,TRBJ2-1,.,CATRPQDRGPYNEQFF,TGTGCCACCAGACCCCAGGACAGGGGGCCCTACAATGAGCAGTTCTTC
TRBD2,TRBV20-1,TRBJ2-1,few,CSATLAGGYNEQFF,TGCAGTGCTACCTTGGCGGGGGGATACAATGAGCAGTTCTTC
.,TRBV6-4,TRBJ1-6,.,CASIPRGRLSSYNSPLHF,TGTGCCAGCATCCCCCGGGGCAGGCTCAGCTCCTATAATTCACCCCTCCACTTT
TRBD2,TRBV9,TRBJ2-3,.,CASSALAGAFTDTQYF,TGTGCCAGCAGCGCACTAGCGGGGGCCTTCACAGATACGCAGTATTTT
.,TRBV12-3/TRBV12-4,TRBJ1-1,.,CASSFSQPNTEAFF,TGTGCCAGCAGTTTCTCCCAGCCGAACACTGAAGCTTTCTTT
.,TRBV6-2/TRBV6-3,TRBJ2-5,.,CASSLPDSLYKQYF,TGTGCCAGCAGTCTTCCCGACAGCCTCTACAAGCAGTACTTC
.,TRBV6-6,TRBJ2-7,few,CASSSVAGGDEQYF,TGTGCCAGCAGTTCTGTCGCAGGGGGGGACGAGCAGTACTTC
TRBD1,TRBV9,TRBJ1-2,.,CASSVTGVGYGYTF,TGTGCCAGCAGCGTTACAGGGGTCGGCTATGGCTACACCTTC
.,TRBV9,TRBJ2-1,.,CASSVGGPGNAYNEQFF,TGTGCCAGCAGCGTAGGGGGCCCCGGGAATGCGTACAATGAGCAGTTCTTC
TRBD2,TRBV4-3,TRBJ2-3,.,CASSQAGLAGGLDTQYF,TGCGCCAGCAGCCAGGCGGGACTAGCGGGGGGGCTGGATACGCAGTATTTT
.,TRBV6-1,TRBJ2-5,few,CASDKMRETQYF,TGTGCCAGCGACAAAATGAGAGAGACCCAGTACTTC
.,TRBV4-1,TRBJ1-2,.,CASSQEMGISTF,TGCGCCAGCAGCCAGGAGATGGGGATTAGCACCTTC
.,TRBV20-1,TRBJ1-2,few,CSAILGGTNYGYTF,TGCAGTGCTATACTAGGAGGGACTAACTATGGCTACACCTTC
.,TRBV20-1,TRBJ2-1,.,CSASPIGPQSNEQFF,TGCAGTGCTAGCCCTATTGGGCCGCAGAGCAATGAGCAGTTCTTC
.,TRBV4-1,TRBJ2-3,.,CASSQEPRQHTDTQYF,TGCGCCAGCAGCCAAGAGCCACGACAGCACACAGATACGCAGTATTTT
.,TRBV29-1,TRBJ2-3,.,CSVPQGGATDTQYF,TGCAGCGTTCCACAGGGTGGCGCGACAGATACGCAGTATTTT